There are many counts of the clone carrying this T cell receptor beta chain. What was amplified from RNA transcripts were TCR beta CDR3 regions. HTBI primers drove first-round RT-PCR of the TCR CDR3. Via MiXCR, TCRdb re-called the multiplex PCR reads, giving one row per CDR3 protein. The sample contains hundreds of thousands of distinct CDR3 sequences, roughly 15% of which appear only once. CDR3 size: 13 residues. V dropped 6 bases and J dropped 5; count of bases not matched to a gene: 4. This record comes from a study of T cells in Graves' hyperthyroidism and ophthalmopathy. Those patients with uncontrolled infection, other autoimmune disease, pregnancy or lactation were excluded. The PBMCs were taken from 10 ml of fresh peripheral blood.

This rearrangement joins TRBV12-3 or TRBV12-4 to TRBJ2-7; 10 positions agree with TRBD1. The specimen was blood. The source of this sequence is a man aged 18 to 29 with Graves' ophthalmopathy. The CDR3: CASRGQGKHEQYF. CDR3 sequence (DNA): TGTGCCAGCAGGGGACAGGGGAAGCACGAGCAGTACTTC.